These T cell receptor beta chains were read from a single sample in a study of cytomegalovirus exposure and HLA in healthy donors. The assay was immunoSEQ multiplex PCR, and TCRdb's table has in-frame clones only and misses some. Here the sample spans about 130,000 clones, roughly three quarters being singletons. Sequences were obtained from PBMCs. The receptors come from a male donor in good health and CMV-seronegative. The CDR3 runs from the conserved cysteine through the conserved F or W. The order of the fields is J gene, clone size, V gene, D gene, CDR3 DNA, CDR3 protein. D genes are given only for firm matches. Clone size is stated in some rows and not others, as once, few, many or a class when expanded.

J gene: TRBJ2-3; clone size: once; V gene: TRBV6-6; D gene: TRBD2; CDR3 DNA: TGTGCCAGCAGTTATCCTAGCGGGGGGGCCGGAGATACGCAGTATTTT; CDR3 protein: CASSYPSGGAGDTQYF
J gene: TRBJ1-1; clone size: .; V gene: TRBV6-4; D gene: TRBD1; CDR3 DNA: TGTGCCAGCAGTGAAAACAGGGGGACTGAAGCTTTCTTT; CDR3 protein: CASSENRGTEAFF
J gene: TRBJ2-1; clone size: .; V gene: TRBV14; D gene: TRBD2; CDR3 DNA: TGTGCCAGCAGCCAAGATGGGGCGGGGGGCTCCTACAATGAGCAGTTCTTC; CDR3 protein: CASSQDGAGGSYNEQFF
J gene: TRBJ1-2; clone size: .; V gene: TRBV6-5; D gene: TRBD1; CDR3 DNA: TGTGCCAGCAGTTGGGACAGGTTAAACTATGGCTACACCTTC; CDR3 protein: CASSWDRLNYGYTF
J gene: TRBJ2-2; clone size: .; V gene: TRBV7-2; D gene: .; CDR3 DNA: TGTGCCAGCAGCTGGGGGACACTCACCGGGGAGCTGTTTTTT; CDR3 protein: CASSWGTLTGELFF
J gene: TRBJ1-1; clone size: .; V gene: TRBV6-1; D gene: .; CDR3 DNA: TGTGCCACCCAGGGCGGGGGGACTGAAGCTTTCTTT; CDR3 protein: CATQGGGTEAFF
J gene: TRBJ2-3; clone size: .; V gene: TRBV2; D gene: .; CDR3 DNA: TGTGCCAGCAGACGGACACCTAGCACAGATACGCAGTATTTT; CDR3 protein: CASRRTPSTDTQYF
J gene: TRBJ1-5; clone size: .; V gene: TRBV9; D gene: TRBD1; CDR3 DNA: TGTGCCAGCAGCTTTGGGACAGGGGATCAGCCCCAGCATTTT; CDR3 protein: CASSFGTGDQPQHF
J gene: TRBJ2-2; clone size: .; V gene: TRBV5-1; D gene: TRBD1; CDR3 DNA: TGCGCCAGCAGCCCAGGACAGGAGTCCACCGGGGAGCTGTTTTTT; CDR3 protein: CASSPGQESTGELFF
J gene: TRBJ1-1; clone size: few; V gene: TRBV6-1; D gene: .; CDR3 DNA: TGTGCCAGCAGTGAATACAGGGTCGTGAACACTGAAGCTTTCTTT; CDR3 protein: CASSEYRVVNTEAFF
J gene: TRBJ2-3; clone size: .; V gene: TRBV19; D gene: .; CDR3 DNA: TGTGCCAGTAGTTCCCGACTAGAAACAGATACGCAGTATTTT; CDR3 protein: CASSSRLETDTQYF
J gene: TRBJ1-2; clone size: .; V gene: TRBV5-1; D gene: .; CDR3 DNA: TGCGCCAGCAGCCCGCAGGTTGCGGGGAACTATGGCTACACCTTC; CDR3 protein: CASSPQVAGNYGYTF
J gene: TRBJ2-5; clone size: .; V gene: TRBV11-1; D gene: TRBD2; CDR3 DNA: TGTGCCAGCAGCAACAGACTAGCGGGGGGAGAGACCCAGTACTTC; CDR3 protein: CASSNRLAGGETQYF
J gene: TRBJ1-2; clone size: .; V gene: TRBV6-6; D gene: .; CDR3 DNA: TGTGCCAGCAGCCCGAGGGCAGGTGGCGGCTACACCTTC; CDR3 protein: CASSPRAGGGYTF
J gene: TRBJ2-1; clone size: .; V gene: TRBV7-3; D gene: .; CDR3 DNA: TGTGCCAGCAGCCAAGGGGCCAGCTCCTACAATGAGCAGTTCTTC; CDR3 protein: CASSQGASSYNEQFF
J gene: TRBJ1-4; clone size: .; V gene: TRBV7-9; D gene: .; CDR3 DNA: TGTGCCAGCAACCCCCCAGGCCCTGAAAAACTGTTTTTT; CDR3 protein: CASNPPGPEKLFF
J gene: TRBJ2-2; clone size: .; V gene: TRBV5-1; D gene: .; CDR3 DNA: TGCGCCAGCAGCTCCGACAGAGACACCGGGGAGCTGTTTTTT; CDR3 protein: CASSSDRDTGELFF
J gene: TRBJ2-1; clone size: .; V gene: TRBV7-8; D gene: .; CDR3 DNA: TGTGCCAGCAGCCCTAACACAGGGCGCGAGCAGTTCTTC; CDR3 protein: CASSPNTGREQFF
J gene: TRBJ1-4; clone size: once; V gene: TRBV9; D gene: .; CDR3 DNA: TGTGCCAGCAGCATGACCCAGGGTCTTGGTGAAAAACTGTTTTTT; CDR3 protein: CASSMTQGLGEKLFF
J gene: TRBJ2-7; clone size: .; V gene: TRBV11-2; D gene: .; CDR3 DNA: TGTGCCAGCGGCAGGGAAACCTTCTACTCCTACGAGCAGTACTTC; CDR3 protein: CASGRETFYSYEQYF
J gene: TRBJ2-3; clone size: .; V gene: TRBV2; D gene: .; CDR3 DNA: TGTGCCAGCAGGAACGGGCAACCCGGGGCAGATACGCAGTATTTT; CDR3 protein: CASRNGQPGADTQYF
J gene: TRBJ2-5; clone size: .; V gene: TRBV5-4; D gene: TRBD2; CDR3 DNA: TGTGCCAGCAGCTCGGGGGGGGGCCAAGAGACCCAGTACTTC; CDR3 protein: CASSSGGGQETQYF
J gene: TRBJ1-1; clone size: few; V gene: TRBV2; D gene: .; CDR3 DNA: TGTGCCAGCAGTCCACAGAACACTGAAGCTTTCTTT; CDR3 protein: CASSPQNTEAFF
J gene: TRBJ1-5; clone size: .; V gene: TRBV6-4; D gene: .; CDR3 DNA: TGTGCCAGCAGTCGACCCTCCGCGGACACCCTAAGCAATCAGCCCCAGCATTTT; CDR3 protein: CASSRPSADTLSNQPQHF
J gene: TRBJ1-4; clone size: .; V gene: TRBV18; D gene: TRBD1; CDR3 DNA: TGTGCCAGCTCTCCCTCCGGGACAGGGGATGAAAAACTGTTTTTT; CDR3 protein: CASSPSGTGDEKLFF
J gene: TRBJ2-1; clone size: once; V gene: TRBV11-3; D gene: .; CDR3 DNA: TGTGCCAGCAGCGCCTTGAGCGTTGAGCAGTTCTTC; CDR3 protein: CASSALSVEQFF
J gene: TRBJ2-3; clone size: .; V gene: TRBV5-4; D gene: .; CDR3 DNA: TGTGCCAGCAGCTCCGGAGGTAGCTGGGGCACAGATACGCAGTATTTT; CDR3 protein: CASSSGGSWGTDTQYF
J gene: TRBJ1-4; clone size: once; V gene: TRBV19; D gene: .; CDR3 DNA: TGTGCCAGTAGCGACAGCACAACTAATGAAAAACTGTTTTTT; CDR3 protein: CASSDSTTNEKLFF
J gene: TRBJ2-3; clone size: .; V gene: TRBV9; D gene: .; CDR3 DNA: TGTGCCAGCAGCCCCTCAGGGGCTAGCACAGATACGCAGTATTTT; CDR3 protein: CASSPSGASTDTQYF
J gene: TRBJ2-3; clone size: .; V gene: TRBV12-5; D gene: .; CDR3 DNA: TGTGCTAGTGGCGTGTGGGGGACACCGGGCACAGATACGCAGTATTTT; CDR3 protein: CASGVWGTPGTDTQYF
J gene: TRBJ1-5; clone size: .; V gene: TRBV10-3; D gene: TRBD1; CDR3 DNA: TGTGCCATCAGTGAGCTGTGGGACAGGAATCAGCCCCAGCATTTT; CDR3 protein: CAISELWDRNQPQHF
J gene: TRBJ1-3; clone size: .; V gene: TRBV5-8; D gene: .; CDR3 DNA: TGTGCCAGCAGCTTGGGCTATCACAGCCTCTCTGGAAACACCATATATTTT; CDR3 protein: CASSLGYHSLSGNTIYF
J gene: TRBJ2-5; clone size: once; V gene: TRBV2; D gene: .; CDR3 DNA: TGTGCCAGCAGTGATCGCGACAAAGAGACCCAGTACTTC; CDR3 protein: CASSDRDKETQYF
J gene: TRBJ1-2; clone size: .; V gene: TRBV7-2; D gene: TRBD1; CDR3 DNA: TGTGCCAGCAGCGGACCCGGACAGGGCCTACATGGCTACACCTTC; CDR3 protein: CASSGPGQGLHGYTF
J gene: TRBJ2-7; clone size: .; V gene: TRBV2; D gene: .; CDR3 DNA: TGTGCCAGCAGTCTCGGGACAACCTACGAGCAGTACTTC; CDR3 protein: CASSLGTTYEQYF
J gene: TRBJ2-7; clone size: once; V gene: TRBV12-5; D gene: TRBD2; CDR3 DNA: TGTGCTAGTGGTCCGGGGGGGATCTCCTACGAGCAGTACTTC; CDR3 protein: CASGPGGISYEQYF
J gene: TRBJ2-1; clone size: .; V gene: TRBV2; D gene: TRBD1; CDR3 DNA: TGTGCCAGCAGTTATCAGGGGGCCGACAATGAGCAGTTCTTC; CDR3 protein: CASSYQGADNEQFF
J gene: TRBJ2-1; clone size: .; V gene: TRBV18; D gene: TRBD1; CDR3 DNA: TGTGCCAGCTCACCACGGACAGGGGAGCTGCAGTGGGGCTACAATGAGCAGTTCTTC; CDR3 protein: CASSPRTGELQWGYNEQFF
J gene: TRBJ1-5; clone size: few; V gene: TRBV15; D gene: .; CDR3 DNA: TGTGCCACCAGCATGGGGGCAGCCCCGTACTCTCAGCCCCAGCATTTT; CDR3 protein: CATSMGAAPYSQPQHF
J gene: TRBJ1-5; clone size: .; V gene: TRBV4-1; D gene: .; CDR3 DNA: TGCGCCAGCAGCCAACCTACAGGGATCGAGGGTGGCAATCAGCCCCAGCATTTT; CDR3 protein: CASSQPTGIEGGNQPQHF
J gene: TRBJ1-4; clone size: once; V gene: TRBV14; D gene: .; CDR3 DNA: TGTGCCAGCAGCCAATTTAGGCGGACTAATGAAAAACTGTTTTTT; CDR3 protein: CASSQFRRTNEKLFF
J gene: TRBJ1-6; clone size: once; V gene: TRBV30; D gene: TRBD1; CDR3 DNA: TGTGCCTGGAGTAGGGACAGGGTCGGGAATAATTCACCCCTCCACTTT; CDR3 protein: CAWSRDRVGNNSPLHF